Shown below are 27 T cell receptor beta chains from a single sample sequenced in a study of human T cells and chemical hapten exposure. TCRdb reprocessed the RACE reads with MiXCR, giving one entry per CDR3 protein. The profile shows about 130,000 distinct CDR3 sequences, approximately 8.3% of them singletons. As for time point: healthy volunteer bleed at 2 weeks. Extraction yielded total RNA from whole blood (unfractionated). The sequenced sample consisted of whole blood. These receptors all come from a male donor in good health. Some clones in this sample may be carry-over from other donors' samples.

The sample holds many counts of this clonotype. The V call is TRBV20-1, the J call TRBJ1-1; 8 bases fit TRBD1. CDR3 length equals 13 residues. From germline, CDR1 is DFQATT and CDR2 SNEGSKA (reference sequence). The junction had 7 bases not matched to a gene; V was cut back by 5 bases and J by 5 bases. CDR3 coding DNA: TGCAGTGCTTCCGACAGGGGTGAAACTGAAGCTTTCTTT. It translates to CSASDRGETEAFF.

This clonotype was counted between two and nine times. V gene TRBV29-1 combines with J gene TRBJ2-3; D remains unclear. The germline gives CDR1 SQVTM, CDR2 ANQGSEA. Trimming shortened V by 1 base and J by 2 bases, and 7 bases separated the two germline ends. CDR3 size: 13 residues. CDR3 sequence reads: CSVEGQLTDTQYF. The DNA of the CDR3 is TGCAGCGTTGAAGGGCAGCTCACAGATACGCAGTATTTT.

This chain links TRBV11-2 with TRBJ2-3; D is tentatively TRBD1 or TRBD2 (5 bases each). Germline CDR1 is SGHAT and CDR2 is FQNNGV. The CDR3 loop spans 14 amino acids. Trimming pared 5 bases from V and 6 bases from J, leaving 15 bases between. The CDR3 is CASSNTGRTDTQYF. CDR3 DNA: TGTGCCAGCAGCAATACGGGGCGTACGGATACGCAGTATTTT. The full variable domain, rest sourced from reference TRBV11-2 and TRBJ2-3, is EAGVAQSPRYKIIEKRQSVAFWCNPISGHATLYWYQQILGQGPKLLIQFQNNGVVDDSQLPKDRFSAERLKGVDSTLKIQPAKLEDSAVYLCASSNTGRTDTQYFGPGTRLTVL.

This clonotype has more than one count but fewer than ten. This rearrangement joins TRBV3-1 to TRBJ2-1; TRBD2 matches 12 bases. The CDR3 spans 16 residues. The V and J ends lost 3 bases and 7 bases, in that order; junction bases with no gene match: 7. The germline V gene has CDR1 LGHDT and CDR2 YNNKEL (reference sequence). The DNA for the CDR3 is TGTGCCAGCAGCCATCTAGCGGGAGGGCCTGGTAATGAGCAGTTCTTC. Its translation: CASSHLAGGPGNEQFF.

The rearrangement uses TRBV2 and TRBJ1-5; 7 bases are shared with TRBD1. CDR1 and CDR2 (germline): SNHLY, FYNNEI. This CDR3 is 15 amino acids long. V was pared by 5 bases and J by 5 bases, with 9 bases of the junction left unmatched. The CDR3, as DNA: TGTGCCAGCAGTTATATCGACAGGGACTATCAGCCCCAGCATTTT. Its protein product is CASSYIDRDYQPQHF.

This clonotype was seen only a few times. The chain uses TRBV12-3 or TRBV12-4 and TRBJ1-1, with D possibly matching TRBD1 (5 bases). CDR3 length: 13 residues. Trimming stripped 8 bases from V and 2 bases from J, with 12 bases between. The CDR3, as DNA: TGTGCCAGCGGGTTCCAGGGTAACACTGAAGCTTTCTTT. Its protein is CASGFQGNTEAFF.

This clonotype was recorded at least ten times. V is TRBV5-1 and J is TRBJ2-1; D remains ambiguous. The CDR3 has 11 residues. Germline CDR1 SGHRS, CDR2 YFSETQ. V was pared by 9 bases and J by 9 bases, with 13 bases between. The CDR3 coding sequence is TGCGCCACCCCACAAGTCGGTGAGCAGTTCTTC. Translation gives CATPQVGEQFF.

V and J are TRBV27 and TRBJ2-7; TRBD1 matches 7 bases. CDR1 MNHEY and CDR2 SMNVEV come from the germline V gene (reference sequence). Trimming removed 5 bases from V and 3 bases from J; junction bases left unmatched: 7. The CDR3 has 14 residues. CDR3 coding DNA: TGTGCCAGCAGTCGACCGGGACAGTACTACGAGCAGTACTTC. Residues: CASSRPGQYYEQYF.

The V and J genes are TRBV5-1 and TRBJ2-6, with no clear D. V dropped 7 bases and J dropped 2 bases, with 10 bases sitting between them. From germline, CDR1 is SGHRS and CDR2 YFSETQ. This CDR3 is 14 amino acids long. The DNA of the CDR3 is TGCGCCAGCCAGGCTACTGCTGGGGCCAACGTCCTGACTTTC. As protein: CASQATAGANVLTF.

This clonotype has at least ten counts. V gene TRBV27 combines with J gene TRBJ1-1, with TRBD1 identical over 9 bases. J lost 3 bases, V lost 5 bases, and 4 bases had no gene match. CDR1 and CDR2 from the germline V gene are MNHEY and SMNVEV (reference sequence). The CDR3 runs 14 residues. The DNA for the CDR3 is TGTGCCAGCAGTCCGTGGACAGGGGACACTGAAGCTTTCTTT. It codes for CASSPWTGDTEAFF.

In DNA form, the CDR3 reads TGTGCCAGCAGCTTGGGAACTAGCGGTTACACAGATACGCAGTATTTT. Translated, it gives CASSLGTSGYTDTQYF. The chain employs TRBV5-4 and TRBJ2-3; 8 nucleotides agree with TRBD2. J lost 2 bases, V lost 0 bases, and 5 bases had no gene match. There are 16 residues in the CDR3. Germline V lookup: CDR1 SGHNT, CDR2 YYREEE (reference sequence).

The chain carries TRBV27 and TRBJ2-2; D remains ambiguous. This CDR3 is built from 17 residues. The V end was cut by 5 bases, the J end by 6 bases, with 22 bases between. The germline V gene has CDR1 MNHEY and CDR2 SMNVEV (reference sequence). This chain's CDR3 is CASSHSAYTTPPGELFF. The CDR3 bases are TGTGCCAGCAGTCATTCTGCTTATACGACTCCTCCCGGGGAGCTGTTTTTT.

The chain combines TRBV12-3 or TRBV12-4 with TRBJ2-7, with 10 bases lining up with TRBD2. This CDR3 contains 14 residues. V dropped 3 bases and J dropped 2; count of bases not matched to a gene: 1. In DNA, the CDR3 is TGTGCCAGCAGTTTGAGCGGGAGGGCCTACGAGCAGTACTTC. Protein: CASSLSGRAYEQYF.

This clonotype has at least ten counts. J is TRBJ2-5 and V is TRBV14; 12 bases fit TRBD2. The CDR3 extends over 16 amino acids. V dropped 3 bases and J dropped 5; count of bases not matched to a gene: 7. Germline V gives CDR1 SGHDN, CDR2 FVKESK. The CDR3 loop reads CASSQRLAGARETQYF. As DNA, the CDR3 is TGTGCCAGCAGCCAGCGACTAGCGGGGGCTCGGGAGACCCAGTACTTC.

This clonotype has just a few counts. The chain is built from TRBV3-1 and TRBJ1-4; no definite D call. Germline V gene data show CDR1 as LGHDT and CDR2 as YNNKEL (reference sequence). The CDR3 consists of 15 residues. The germline V and J ends were trimmed by 1 base and 4 bases, with 10 bases remaining between them. The CDR3 DNA follows: TGTGCCAGCAGCCAAGCGGCGGCCAGTAATGAAAAACTGTTTTTT. Its translation is CASSQAAASNEKLFF.

The chain recombines TRBV12-3 or TRBV12-4 with TRBJ1-1; 7 bases match TRBD1. Germline trimming cut 5 bases from V and 8 bases from J; bases unmatched to any gene: 14. The CDR3 loop spans 15 amino acids. In nucleotides, the CDR3 is TGTGCCAGCAGTGACCACGGGACAGTCAATATAGAAGCTTTCTTT. Translated: CASSDHGTVNIEAFF.

A word on this clonotype: A much larger clonotype is one base distant, so this may be a read error. The chain couples TRBV5-4 to TRBJ2-3; 7 nucleotides align to TRBD1. Germline V gives CDR1 SGHNT, CDR2 YYREEE (reference sequence). V shed 5 bases and J 4 bases; nucleotides not matched to a gene: 4. The CDR3 loop spans 13 amino acids. CDR3 coding DNA: TGTGCCAGCAGATTAACAGGGGCAGATACGCAGTATTTT. It encodes CASRLTGADTQYF.

This clonotype has ten or more counts. This sequence joins TRBV12-2 and TRBJ1-1. TRBV12-2 is tagged as a pseudogene. The CDR3 covers 16 residues. This chain's CDR3 is CASRLVVYISNTEAFF. The DNA for the CDR3 is TGTGCAAGTCGCTTAGTAGTTTATATCTCGAACACTGAAGCTTTCTTT.

The CDR3 reads CASSLAGGAASDTQYF. CDR3 DNA sequence: TGTGCCAGCAGCTTAGCGGGCGGGGCTGCCTCAGATACGCAGTATTTT. The chain recombines TRBV11-1 with TRBJ2-3; possible D gene TRBD2, 6 bases. Germline V lookup: CDR1 SGHAT, CDR2 FQDESV (reference sequence). Trimming left V 0 bases short and J 4 bases short, with 14 bases between. The CDR3 length is 16 residues.

The table lists this clonotype with a few counts. This chain connects TRBV20-1 to TRBJ2-3; tentative D call: TRBD2 (6 bases). Per the germline V gene, CDR1 is DFQATT and CDR2 is SNEGSKA (reference sequence). V was shortened by 0 bases and J by 1 base, with 11 bases between the two germline ends. This CDR3 contains 15 residues. The CDR3 nucleotides read TGCAGTGCTAGAGATAGTGCTAGCGGCACAGATACGCAGTATTTT. Its protein is CSARDSASGTDTQYF.

This clonotype was counted ten times or more. The chain uses TRBV4-3 and TRBJ2-7, with a possible D match to TRBD1 (5 bases). Germline CDR1 and CDR2: LGHNA and YSLEER. Trimming took off 0 bases at V and 0 bases at J, with 9 bases between the two ends. The CDR3 has 15 amino acids. CDR3 sequence: CASSQDRQSSYEQYF. CDR3 DNA sequence: TGCGCCAGCAGCCAAGATAGACAGTCCTCCTACGAGCAGTACTTC.

The gene calls are TRBV12-3 or TRBV12-4 and TRBJ2-1, with D possibly being TRBD2 (7 bases). CDR3 length: 15 amino acids. V was trimmed by 6 bases and J by 5 bases, leaving 17 bases between them. CDR3 DNA: TGTGCCAGCAGCTCTTCGGGGGGCAGAAACAATGAGCAGTTCTTC. It encodes CASSSSGGRNNEQFF.

The gene calls are TRBV15 and TRBJ2-7, with 8 positions matching TRBD2. The CDR3 sequence is 16 residues long. CDR1 is LNHNV and CDR2 is YYDKDF in the germline V gene (reference sequence). V lost 0 bases to trimming and J lost 5 bases; unmatched junction nucleotides: 9. This chain's CDR3 is CATSRDPSGSWNEQYF. In DNA, the CDR3 is TGTGCCACCAGCAGAGATCCGAGCGGGAGTTGGAACGAGCAGTACTTC. Drawing the rest from reference TRBV15 and TRBJ2-7, the complete variable domain is DAMVIQNPRYQVTQFGKPVTLSCSQTLNHNVMYWYQQKSSQAPKLLFHYYDKDFNNEADTPDNFQSRRPNTSFCFLDIRSPGLGDTAMYLCATSRDPSGSWNEQYFGPGTRLTVT.

The table lists this clonotype with a few counts. This chain links TRBV11-1 with TRBJ2-7, with D hard to call. V dropped 4 bases and J dropped 5 bases, with 9 bases sitting between them. The CDR3 loop spans 12 amino acids. Germline assignment: CDR1 SGHAT and CDR2 FQDESV (reference sequence). The CDR3 DNA reads TGTGCCAGCAGCTCGGGTCTTCACGAGCAGTACTTC. Its protein product is CASSSGLHEQYF.

This clonotype has more than one count but fewer than ten. The V and J genes are TRBV27 and TRBJ2-1; 11 bases fit TRBD2. The CDR3 consists of 17 residues. The V and J ends lost 5 bases and 4 bases, in that order; junction bases with no gene match: 10. CDR1 MNHEY and CDR2 SMNVEV come from the germline V gene (reference sequence). This chain's CDR3 is CASSPPSGTSGYNEQFF. The CDR3 region has the DNA TGTGCCAGCAGTCCGCCCTCCGGGACTAGCGGATACAATGAGCAGTTCTTC.

This clonotype has at least ten counts. This chain uses TRBV5-1 with TRBJ2-1; D ambiguous. CDR3 length: 14 residues. Germline lookup yields CDR1 SGHRS and CDR2 YFSETQ. V was cut by 0 bases and J by 0 bases, with 4 bases left in between. CDR3 nucleotide sequence: TGCGCCAGCAGCTTGGGGAGCTCCTACAATGAGCAGTTCTTC. Encoded protein: CASSLGSSYNEQFF.

This chain links TRBV12-3 or TRBV12-4 with TRBJ2-3, with D hard to call. With 4 bases removed from V and 5 bases from J, the gap between germline ends came to 7 bases. The CDR3 consists of 12 residues. The CDR3 reads CASSSVEDTQYF. CDR3 sequence (DNA): TGTGCCAGCAGTTCGGTTGAAGATACGCAGTATTTT.